One sample yielded the 12 T cell receptor beta chains listed below, sequenced in a study of T cells in Graves' hyperthyroidism and ophthalmopathy. Researchers took RNA transcripts and amplified the TCR beta CDR3 regions from them. In the first-round RT-PCR of the TCR CDR3, the HTBI primer set was used. TCRdb reprocessed the multiplex PCR reads via MiXCR and lists one record per CDR3 protein. The repertoire has some 770,000 distinct CDR3 sequences, around 17% of them found once; the top ten carry around 7.7%. Sequencing used blood. Receptor source: a man aged 18 to 35 with Graves' hyperthyroidism.

This clonotype has more than one count but fewer than ten. This chain uses TRBV2 with TRBJ1-6; D is undetermined. V was trimmed by 4 bases and J by 10 bases, leaving 11 bases between them. CDR3 length: 13 amino acids. Per germline, CDR1 SNHLY and CDR2 FYNNEI. The CDR3, as DNA: TGTGCCAGCAGTGGGGAGTCTGGCTCACCCCTCCACTTT. This codes for CASSGESGSPLHF.

The chain combines TRBV4-1 with TRBJ2-5; 8 positions agree with TRBD1. Germline V lookup: CDR1 MGHRA, CDR2 YSYEKL. After removal of 2 bases from V and 5 bases from J, the junction contained 1 base not matched to a gene. This CDR3 spans 13 amino acids. This CDR3 is CASSQRDRETQYF. The CDR3 DNA reads TGCGCCAGCAGCCAACGGGACAGGGAGACCCAGTACTTC.

The chain is built from TRBV13 and TRBJ2-1; possibly TRBD1 or TRBD2 for D (6 bases each). CDR3 length: 17 residues. V was cut by 0 bases and J by 9 bases, with 21 bases left in between. Germline loops: CDR1 PRHDT, CDR2 FYEKMQ (reference sequence). The CDR3 protein is CASSLGGGGPVSPEQFF. CDR3 nucleotide sequence: TGTGCCAGCAGCTTAGGGGGGGGCGGTCCTGTTTCCCCTGAGCAGTTCTTC.

This clonotype was seen once. The chain is built from TRBV28 and TRBJ2-3; D is undetermined. V lost 3 bases and J lost 6, with 13 bases in between. The V gene's germline CDR1 is MDHEN and CDR2 SYDVKM. The CDR3 sequence is 14 residues long. CDR3 bases: TGTGCCAGCAGTTTTTGGGCATTATCCGATACGCAGTATTTT. Its protein product is CASSFWALSDTQYF.

CDR3 in DNA: TGTGCCACCAGCAGAGCTTCGATGTGGGGGCAGGAGACCCAGTACTTC. Protein: CATSRASMWGQETQYF. The V gene is TRBV15, the J gene TRBJ2-5; weak D call: TRBD1 (6 bases). In germline, CDR1 is LNHNV, CDR2 YYDKDF (reference sequence). The CDR3 loop spans 16 amino acids. The V end was cut by 1 base, the J end by 5 bases, with 17 bases between.

V usage is TRBV20-1 and J usage is TRBJ2-7, with TRBD1 matching 8 bases. Germline V gene sequence: CDR1 DFQATT, CDR2 SNEGSKA (reference sequence). The CDR3 has 14 amino acids. The V segment lost 1 base and the J segment 3 bases; nucleotides outside the gene matches: 5. CDR3 sequence: CSARVTGQDYEQYF. CDR3 DNA sequence: TGCAGTGCTAGAGTGACGGGACAGGACTACGAGCAGTACTTC.

At least ten counts were recorded for this clonotype. This chain links TRBV12-3 or TRBV12-4 with TRBJ1-2; no clear D. Trimming removed 6 bases from V and 6 bases from J, with 17 bases in between. The CDR3 has 14 amino acids. CDR3 region: CASSTDGPLDGYTF. As DNA, the CDR3 is TGTGCCAGCAGCACGGACGGACCCCTTGATGGCTACACCTTC.

The CDR3 spells CASSLAGLAEETQYF. DNA of the CDR3: TGTGCCAGCAGCTTAGCGGGACTAGCAGAAGAGACCCAGTACTTC. The V call is TRBV7-2, the J call TRBJ2-5, with 9 bases lining up with TRBD2. Trimming removed 0 bases from V and 3 bases from J; junction bases left unmatched: 2. CDR3 length: 15 residues. CDR1 and CDR2 (germline): SGHTA, FQGNSA.

This clonotype appeared many times. The rearrangement joins TRBV12-3 or TRBV12-4 to TRBJ2-7; D may be TRBD2 (5 bases). This CDR3 spans 13 amino acids. V was trimmed by 5 bases and J by 6 bases, leaving 14 bases between them. The CDR3 sequence: CASSLDEGIEQYF. The DNA for the CDR3 is TGTGCCAGCAGTCTGGACGAGGGCATCGAGCAGTACTTC.

This clonotype was seen a handful of times. The chain joins TRBV6-1 to TRBJ1-4; no clear D gene. Trimming cost V 5 bases and J 7 bases, with 8 bases left between them. CDR3 length equals 12 residues. CDR1 and CDR2 from the germline V gene are MNHNS and SASEGT. The CDR3 nucleotides are TGTGCCAGCAGTCTGGACGCTGAAAAACTGTTTTTT. This sequence encodes CASSLDAEKLFF.

This clonotype was counted many times. The chain recombines TRBV28 with TRBJ2-3; D perhaps matches TRBD1 (6 bases). This CDR3 is 18 amino acids long. The V end was cut by 2 bases, the J end by 1 base, with 19 bases between. Germline V gene lookup returns CDR1 MDHEN and CDR2 SYDVKM. CDR3 nucleotide sequence: TGTGCCAGCAGTTTAGAGGGAATCAGGGGAGAGGGCACAGATACGCAGTATTTT. This sequence encodes CASSLEGIRGEGTDTQYF.

The rearrangement uses TRBV28 and TRBJ2-7; TRBD1 is a possible D gene (5 bases). CDR3 size: 15 residues. V lost 1 base and J lost 0, with 10 bases in between. The V gene's germline CDR1 is MDHEN and CDR2 SYDVKM. For the CDR3, the DNA is TGTGCCAGCAGTTTATCAGGGTTAGACTCCTACGAGCAGTACTTC. Its translation: CASSLSGLDSYEQYF.